These T cell receptor beta chains were read from a single sample in a study of T-cell reconstitution after alpha-beta-depleted transplantation in children. TCRdb used MiXCR to reprocess the PCR reads, holding one entry per CDR3 protein. Of around 580,000 distinct CDR3 sequences detected, over 25% appear once; the ten largest clones hold about 35%. Here the sequenced sample was PBMCs, taken before TCRalphabeta/CD19-depleted stem cell transplant. The receptors originated from a boy under two years old with Wiskott-Aldrich syndrome, due to receive a stem cell transplant. Each CDR3 is given without its conserved first and last residue.

j_call v_call cdr3_aa
TRBJ2-6 TRBV5-1 ASSFLLAGGLAANVLT
TRBJ2-1 TRBV14 ASSQGSGLDYNEQF
TRBJ2-1 TRBV7-2 ASSWGLAFGNEQF
TRBJ1-1 TRBV18 ASSPLTFSGAEAF
TRBJ1-2 TRBV7-2 ASSLAHSGGANYGYT
TRBJ2-7 TRBV5-1 ASSLRGTGGEQY
TRBJ2-1 TRBV28 ASSFPGGTGYNEQF
TRBJ2-1 TRBV20-1 SARVRLGRVEQF
TRBJ2-1 TRBV30 AWAGTRRATDNEQF
TRBJ1-5 TRBV20-1 SASRYRLNQPQH
TRBJ2-1 TRBV15 ATSSNPLGLRF
TRBJ2-3 TRBV3-1 ASSQGPGLAADTQY
TRBJ1-4 TRBV7-2 ASSFRIPRGANEKLF
TRBJ1-4 TRBV29-1 SAFDRNEKLF
TRBJ1-3 TRBV6-1 ASSTRRGSGNTIY
TRBJ2-1 TRBV5-1 ASSSTGTSLFEQF
TRBJ2-1 TRBV12-3/TRBV12-4 ASSATGTGVENEQF
TRBJ2-7 TRBV24-1 ATSDSGTGGEQY
TRBJ1-5 TRBV12-3/TRBV12-4 ASRGWQTNQPQH
TRBJ2-7 TRBV20-1 SAGPANYEQY
TRBJ2-1 TRBV5-1 ASSLLLADNEQF
TRBJ2-1 TRBV3-1 ASSRLAVGAYNEQF
TRBJ2-1 TRBV15 ATSRDPAYNEQF
TRBJ2-6 TRBV7-9 ASSPKNLVGANVLT
TRBJ2-5 TRBV6-1 ATLRRGATQETQY
TRBJ1-6 TRBV4-1 ASSQGDRVNSPLH
TRBJ2-3 TRBV12-3/TRBV12-4 ASSLGGSTQY
TRBJ2-5 TRBV4-1 ASSQDLALETQY
TRBJ2-1 TRBV6-5 ASSYNRGNEQF
TRBJ2-3 TRBV5-1 ASSFQGKQADTQY
TRBJ2-1 TRBV7-9 ASSLLSGGLYNEQF
TRBJ1-4 TRBV11-2 ASSLVVGTGEKLF
TRBJ1-2 TRBV5-1 ASSVVSGGANYGYT
TRBJ2-3 TRBV3-1 ASSQVFGRPTDTQY
TRBJ1-2 TRBV10-3 AISAGGDGYT
TRBJ2-1 TRBV15 ATSRDFQEQF
TRBJ1-1 TRBV5-6 ASSALNTEAF
TRBJ2-7 TRBV5-1 ASSPGTGRHEQY
TRBJ1-1 TRBV7-7 ASSSIEGLNTEAF
TRBJ2-7 TRBV5-5 ASSFTQGRANS
TRBJ2-1 TRBV5-1 ASSPDVSNEQF
TRBJ2-7 TRBV2 ASGRQALYEQY
TRBJ2-3 TRBV5-1 ASSLGGIADTQY
TRBJ1-1 TRBV12-3/TRBV12-4 ASSLKWGNTEAF
TRBJ2-5 TRBV6-1 ASSPPFTGSGETQY
TRBJ2-1 TRBV29-1 SVDLETLDYNEQF
TRBJ2-5 TRBV5-1 ASSPTSGRRETQY
TRBJ2-1 TRBV5-1 ASSLGDLGHNEQF
TRBJ2-5 TRBV5-1 ASSLNPQTQY
TRBJ2-1 TRBV5-5 ASSSVQGEKEQF
TRBJ2-3 TRBV20-1 SARDQLAATDTQY
TRBJ2-3 TRBV28 ASSFLASATDTQY
TRBJ1-1 TRBV2 ASSEVKDRARKAF
TRBJ2-2 TRBV7-8 ASSPWLAGVSGELF